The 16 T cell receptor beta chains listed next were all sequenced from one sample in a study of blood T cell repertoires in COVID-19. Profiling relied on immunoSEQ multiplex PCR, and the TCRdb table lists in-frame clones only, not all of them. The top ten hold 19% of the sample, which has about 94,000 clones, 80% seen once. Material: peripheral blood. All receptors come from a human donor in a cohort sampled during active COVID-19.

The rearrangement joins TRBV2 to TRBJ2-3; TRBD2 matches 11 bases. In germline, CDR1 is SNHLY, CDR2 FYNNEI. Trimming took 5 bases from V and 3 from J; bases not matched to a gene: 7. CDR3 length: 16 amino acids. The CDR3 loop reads CASSPHSGRVTDTQYF. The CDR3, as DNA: TGTGCCAGCAGTCCCCATAGCGGGAGGGTGACAGATACGCAGTATTTT.

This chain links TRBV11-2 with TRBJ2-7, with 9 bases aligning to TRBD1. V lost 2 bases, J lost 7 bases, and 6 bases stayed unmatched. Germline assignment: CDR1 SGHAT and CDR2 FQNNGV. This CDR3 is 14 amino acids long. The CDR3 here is CASSLQQGAREQYF. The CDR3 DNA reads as TGTGCCAGCAGCTTACAACAGGGGGCACGGGAGCAGTACTTC.

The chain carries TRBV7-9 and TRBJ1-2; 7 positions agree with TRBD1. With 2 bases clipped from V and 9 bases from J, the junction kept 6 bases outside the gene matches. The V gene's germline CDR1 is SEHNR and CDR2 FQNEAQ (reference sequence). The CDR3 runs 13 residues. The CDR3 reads CASSLTGVISYTF. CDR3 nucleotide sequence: TGTGCCAGCAGCTTAACAGGGGTTATTAGCTACACCTTC.

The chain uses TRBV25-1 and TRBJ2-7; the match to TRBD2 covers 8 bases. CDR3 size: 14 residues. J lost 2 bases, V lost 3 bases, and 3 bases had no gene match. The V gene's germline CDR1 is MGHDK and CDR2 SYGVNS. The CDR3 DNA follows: TGTGCCAGCAGTGACCCTAGCGGGCCCTACGAGCAGTACTTC. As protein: CASSDPSGPYEQYF.

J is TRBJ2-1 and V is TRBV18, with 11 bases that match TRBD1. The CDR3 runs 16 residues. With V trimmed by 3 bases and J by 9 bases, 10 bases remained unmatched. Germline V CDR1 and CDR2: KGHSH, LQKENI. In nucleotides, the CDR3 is TGTGCCAGCTCACCTTTCGGACAGGGGGCTACTAGTGAGCAGTTCTTC. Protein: CASSPFGQGATSEQFF.

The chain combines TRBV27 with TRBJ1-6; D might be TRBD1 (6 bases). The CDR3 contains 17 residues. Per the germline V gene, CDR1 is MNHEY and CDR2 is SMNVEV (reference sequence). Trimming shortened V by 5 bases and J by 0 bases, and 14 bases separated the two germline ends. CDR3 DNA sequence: TGTGCCAGCAGTCTCAGGGGCTTGGGCTCCTATAATTCACCCCTCCACTTT. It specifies CASSLRGLGSYNSPLHF.

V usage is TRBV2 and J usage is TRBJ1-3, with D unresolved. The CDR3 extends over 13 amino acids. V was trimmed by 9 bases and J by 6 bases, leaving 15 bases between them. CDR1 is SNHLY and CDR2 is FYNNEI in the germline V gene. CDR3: CASKYGEPNTIYF. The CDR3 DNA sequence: TGTGCCAGTAAATATGGGGAGCCAAACACCATATATTTT.

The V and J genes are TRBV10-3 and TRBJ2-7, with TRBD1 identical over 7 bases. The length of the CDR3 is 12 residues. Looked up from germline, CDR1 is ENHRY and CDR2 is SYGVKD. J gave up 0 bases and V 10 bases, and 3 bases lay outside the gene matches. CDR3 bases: TGTGCCACCCGGGACAGCTCCTACGAGCAGTACTTC. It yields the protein CATRDSSYEQYF.

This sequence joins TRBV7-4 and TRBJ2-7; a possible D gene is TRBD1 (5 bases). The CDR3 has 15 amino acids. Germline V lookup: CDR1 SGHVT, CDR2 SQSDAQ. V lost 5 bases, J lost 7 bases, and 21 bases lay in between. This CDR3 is CASSRRGVPRSEQYF. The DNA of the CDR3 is TGTGCCAGCAGCCGAAGGGGTGTCCCTCGGAGTGAGCAGTACTTC.

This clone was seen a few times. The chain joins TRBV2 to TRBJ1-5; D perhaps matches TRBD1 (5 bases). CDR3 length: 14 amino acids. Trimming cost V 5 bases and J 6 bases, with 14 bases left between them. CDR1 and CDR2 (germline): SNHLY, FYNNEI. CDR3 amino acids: CASSKEGQGQPQHF. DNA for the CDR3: TGTGCCAGCAGTAAAGAGGGCCAGGGTCAGCCCCAGCATTTT.

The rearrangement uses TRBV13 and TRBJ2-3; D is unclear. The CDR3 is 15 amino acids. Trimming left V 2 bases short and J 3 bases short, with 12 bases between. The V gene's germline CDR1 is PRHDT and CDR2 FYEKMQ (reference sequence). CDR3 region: CASSLYSGPTDTQYF. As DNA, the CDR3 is TGTGCCAGCAGCTTATACTCAGGCCCGACAGATACGCAGTATTTT.

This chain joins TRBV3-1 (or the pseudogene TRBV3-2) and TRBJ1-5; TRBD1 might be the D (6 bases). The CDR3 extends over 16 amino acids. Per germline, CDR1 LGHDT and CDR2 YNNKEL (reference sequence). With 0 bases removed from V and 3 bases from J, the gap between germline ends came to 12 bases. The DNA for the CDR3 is TGTGCCAGCAGCCAAGACGCCAGGGGTTACAATCAGCCCCAGCATTTT. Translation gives CASSQDARGYNQPQHF.

The CDR3 nucleotides are TGTGCCAGCAGCTTACCAGCGGGAGGTTGGAAGTTCTTC. Translation: CASSLPAGGWKFF. The V gene is TRBV5-4, the J gene TRBJ2-1, with 9 bases that match TRBD2. Germline V gene data show CDR1 as SGHNT and CDR2 as YYREEE (reference sequence). The CDR3 runs 13 residues. V gave up 2 bases and J gave up 14 bases; unmatched junction bases: 8.

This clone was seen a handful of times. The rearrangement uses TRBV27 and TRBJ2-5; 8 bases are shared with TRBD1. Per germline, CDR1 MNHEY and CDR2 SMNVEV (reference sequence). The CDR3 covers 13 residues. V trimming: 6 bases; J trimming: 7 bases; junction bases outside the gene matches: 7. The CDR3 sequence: CASSPGQGLTQYF. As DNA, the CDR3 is TGTGCCAGCAGCCCTGGACAGGGCTTGACCCAGTACTTC.

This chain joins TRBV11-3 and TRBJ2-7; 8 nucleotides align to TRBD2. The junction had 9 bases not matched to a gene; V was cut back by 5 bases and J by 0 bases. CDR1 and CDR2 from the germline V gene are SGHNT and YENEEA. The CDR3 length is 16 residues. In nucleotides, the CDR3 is TGTGCCAGCAGCCCAGGACGGGGGGGAAGCTCCTACGAGCAGTACTTC. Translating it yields CASSPGRGGSSYEQYF.

The CDR3 loop is CASSGAGANVLTF. The CDR3 DNA reads as TGTGCCAGCAGCGGGGCTGGGGCCAACGTCCTGACTTTC. The rearrangement links TRBV12-3 or TRBV12-4 to TRBJ2-6, with a tentative D call TRBD2 (5 bases). The ends were cut back, 6 bases at V and 2 bases at J, with 5 bases in the middle. The CDR3 is 13 amino acids.